This entry lists 15 T cell receptor beta chains sequenced from one sample in a study of T cell responses to AZD1222 COVID-19 vaccine. TCRdb keeps only in-frame clones here, not all; method: immunoSEQ multiplex PCR. This sample has some 130,000 clones; 92% occur once, and the top ten carry more than 3.5%. This specimen was peripheral blood, taken on day 0 of AZD1222 vaccination. Source of these receptors: an adult in good health.

The rearrangement links TRBV27 to TRBJ1-1; D is unresolved. Trimming pared 4 bases from V and 7 bases from J, leaving 13 bases between. The germline V gene has CDR1 MNHEY and CDR2 SMNVEV (reference sequence). This CDR3 contains 13 residues. The CDR3 nucleotides are TGTGCCAGCAGTTGGAGTTCGCCCCATGAAGCTTTCTTT. It is translated as CASSWSSPHEAFF.

The genes are TRBV9 and TRBJ2-7; D might be TRBD2 (5 bases). V was pared by 2 bases and J by 2 bases, with 14 bases between. This CDR3 has 15 residues. The germline V gene encodes CDR1 SGDLS and CDR2 YYNGEE. CDR3 sequence: CASSVSPSGTYEQYF. DNA for the CDR3: TGTGCCAGCAGCGTTTCCCCCAGCGGTACCTACGAGCAGTACTTC.

The V call is TRBV7-9, the J call TRBJ1-4, with D perhaps matching TRBD1 (5 bases). This CDR3 is 13 amino acids long. Germline-derived CDR1 and CDR2 are SEHNR and FQNEAQ (reference sequence). V was clipped by 4 bases and J by 11 bases, with 14 bases between them. The CDR3 is CASSSSGGFKLFF. The CDR3 DNA reads as TGTGCCAGCAGCTCCAGTGGGGGGTTCAAACTGTTTTTT.

The chain carries TRBV15 and TRBJ2-5, with 8 bases that match TRBD2. Germline lookup yields CDR1 LNHNV and CDR2 YYDKDF (reference sequence). Trimming took 6 bases from V and 2 from J; bases not matched to a gene: 11. This CDR3 region has 16 residues. The CDR3 DNA is TGTGCCACCAGGGCACAGGGCCGGGGGGGTCAAGAGACCCAGTACTTC. Protein: CATRAQGRGGQETQYF.

CDR3 loop: CASSIFPGQSLEKLFF. CDR3 in DNA: TGTGCCAGCAGCATATTTCCGGGACAGAGCCTTGAAAAACTGTTTTTT. The V and J genes are TRBV7-8 and TRBJ1-4, with TRBD1 matching over 7 bases. The CDR3 is 16 residues long. Germline loops: CDR1 SGHVS, CDR2 FQNEAQ. Losses at the gene ends were 5 bases for V and 7 bases for J; bases not matched to a gene: 13.

This sequence joins TRBV19 and TRBJ2-7; tentatively, D is TRBD2 (5 bases). Germline lookup yields CDR1 LNHDA and CDR2 SQIVND (reference sequence). The CDR3 length is 15 residues. The V end lost 3 bases, the J end lost 6 bases, and 18 bases lay between the germline ends. The CDR3 sequence: CASSIRDKGGSEQYF. CDR3 nucleotide sequence: TGTGCCAGTAGTATCCGGGATAAAGGTGGCTCCGAGCAGTACTTC.

The gene calls are TRBV27 and TRBJ2-2; TRBD1 aligns across 8 bases. J was trimmed by 4 bases and V by 2 bases; bases with no gene match: 6. There are 16 residues in the CDR3. Germline values: CDR1 MNHEY, CDR2 SMNVEV (reference sequence). The CDR3 DNA is TGTGCCAGCAGTTTACGCAGGGGGCTGGTCACCGGGGAGCTGTTTTTT. Protein product: CASSLRRGLVTGELFF.

The V call is TRBV2, the J call TRBJ1-3, with D unresolved. CDR1 is SNHLY and CDR2 is FYNNEI in the germline V gene. This CDR3 is built from 13 residues. The germline V and J ends were trimmed by 6 bases and 0 bases, with 6 bases remaining between them. DNA for the CDR3: TGTGCCAGCAGGCAATCCTCTGGAAACACCATATATTTT. Translation: CASRQSSGNTIYF.

This rearrangement joins TRBV9 to TRBJ2-5; a possible D gene is TRBD1 (5 bases). V was clipped by 4 bases and J by 7 bases, with 29 bases between them. This CDR3 comprises 18 residues. Germline V CDR1 and CDR2: SGDLS, YYNGEE. CDR3 nucleotides: TGTGCCAGCAGCAAGAACGGCAGGGTGTCGGGCACAAGCGTGACCCAGTACTTC. This encodes CASSKNGRVSGTSVTQYF. The full variable domain, its missing parts supplied by reference TRBV9 and TRBJ2-5, is DSGVTQTPKHLITATGQRVTLRCSPRSGDLSVYWYQQSLDQGLQFLIQYYNGEERAKGNILERFSAQQFPDLHSELNLSSLELGDSALYFCASSKNGRVSGTSVTQYFGPGTRLLVL.

The V and J genes are TRBV30 and TRBJ2-6, with no clear D. The length of the CDR3 is 14 residues. In germline, CDR1 is GTSNPN, CDR2 SVGIG (reference sequence). Trimming cost V 0 bases and J 0 bases, with 3 bases left between them. The CDR3 is CAWSVGSGANVLTF. The CDR3 DNA follows: TGTGCCTGGAGTGTAGGCTCTGGGGCCAACGTCCTGACTTTC.

J is TRBJ1-3 and V is TRBV9; D remains ambiguous. V was trimmed by 0 bases and J by 0 bases, leaving 7 bases between them. The length of the CDR3 is 15 residues. Germline lookup yields CDR1 SGDLS and CDR2 YYNGEE. DNA of the CDR3: TGTGCCAGCAGCGTAGAAAGTGACTCTGGAAACACCATATATTTT. Encoded protein: CASSVESDSGNTIYF.

V usage is TRBV2 and J usage is TRBJ2-7; D may correspond to TRBD1 or TRBD2 (6 bases each). V shed 6 bases and J shed 7 bases, with 16 bases lying between them. Germline loops: CDR1 SNHLY, CDR2 FYNNEI. CDR3 length: 13 residues. CDR3 in DNA: TGTGCCAGCAGCCCACGGGGGCCGAGGGAGCAGTACTTC. Translating it yields CASSPRGPREQYF.

The chain joins TRBV7-2 to TRBJ1-6, with a weak D call TRBD1 (5 bases). The CDR3 is 15 residues long. The V end lost 5 bases, the J end lost 14 bases, and 22 bases lay between the germline ends. Germline lookup yields CDR1 SGHTA and CDR2 FQGNSA. CDR3 residues: CASSLMGGTVASLHF. CDR3 nucleotides: TGTGCCAGCAGCCTTATGGGGGGTACGGTAGCATCCCTCCACTTT.

Remarks on this clone: One end of the junction does not line up with germline, which may come from a read error. The V call is TRBV20-1, the J call TRBJ2-5; D gene ambiguous. The CDR3 consists of 11 residues. Per germline, CDR1 DFQATT and CDR2 SNEGSKA (reference sequence). Here the CDR3 reads CSARGQETQYF. The CDR3 DNA is TGCAGTGCCAGAGGTCAAGAGACCCAGTACTTC.

The rearrangement links TRBV2 to TRBJ1-2; TRBD1 is a possible D gene (5 bases). This CDR3 has 12 amino acids. Germline CDR1 reads SNHLY; CDR2 reads FYNNEI. The ends were cut back, 6 bases at V and 4 bases at J, with 9 bases in the middle. CDR3 in DNA: TGTGCCAGCAGGGGACGGTCCTATGGCTACACCTTC. Protein product: CASRGRSYGYTF.